This T cell receptor (beta chain) was sequenced in a study of cytomegalovirus exposure and HLA in healthy donors (dated by TCRdb to the late 2010s). The study in broad terms: According to an earlier analysis of 550 to 700 of the donors, about 170 million T cells yielded approximately 120 million unique TCR beta sequences and approximately 280 Gb of sequence data. In an earlier analysis of about 590 of the donors, high-throughput TCR beta sequencing was used to judge whether each TCR beta V gene segment behaved as functional or pseudogenic. A separate validation cohort of over 95 different subjects was used in addition to the roughly 670-subject first cohort. Genome-wide SNP genotypes for about 65% of the roughly 670 donors were used in a later genetic analysis, which treated that subset as a discovery cohort. Typing coverage differed by locus: A, B, C, DRB1 and DQB1 were typed in about 629-640 donors, DQA1 in 500 to 550, DPA1 in around 610, and DPB1 in 472. An early release covering roughly 640 HLA-typed donors comprised roughly 300 gigabases of sequencing data and approximately 80 million unique TCR sequences. Every repertoire in the discovery cohort had been generated on one and the same sequencing platform. Donor age, sex, ethnicity and CMV serostatus were compiled alongside the repertoire data. HLA typing covered class I and class II loci at four-digit resolution. Of the 398 genotyped donors, about 84% fell in the genetic ancestry cluster associated with self-reported Caucasian donors. Across some 400 genotyped donors of the cohort, an average of approximately 220,000 unique TCR beta nucleotide sequences per donor were sequenced, and around 19% of those sequences were non-productive. Roughly 5 DR-DQ haplotypes were handled as single units for association and clustering because linkage in the cohort was strong. In the later analysis, no new phenotypic data were used to find candidate immune exposures; instead, reliance was placed on TCR beta sequences and their occurrence across donors. The T cell repertoires of under 700 subjects were profiled by immunosequencing and related to cytomegalovirus serostatus. The study aimed to test whether signatures of past pathogen exposure could be identified by cataloging public T cell receptors. A later analysis re-analyzed previously published TCR beta repertoires from 666 donors and added high-resolution HLA genotyping to study TCR occurrence patterns. High-throughput TCR immunosequencing, statistical association of individual TCRs with disease status, and machine learning were combined to predict cytomegalovirus infection status.

The research as a whole found: This cohort had only TCR beta chains sequenced, and the lack of alpha or paired-chain data limited which features could be detected. A further reported finding was that TCR beta sequences accurately predicted the HLA-A and HLA-B alleles for most subjects in the first cohort. Across donors, most TCR sequences were observed very rarely, whereas some public TCRs were present in many individuals. CMV serostatus was the only immune exposure information available for the cohort. In a later analysis, more than 15,000 TCR beta sequences were associated with specific HLA alleles at a false discovery rate of 0.05. Because counts were too low, 15 to 20 rarely observed V segments, including chromosome 9 orphons, were left out of the earlier analysis of approximately 500 of the donors. Sequencing depth was assumed to be roughly uniform across donors in the presence/absence analyses, though that assumption may not hold. Assigning TCR associations to individual alleles was difficult when HLA alleles, especially DR and DQ, strongly co-occurred. Most CMV-associated TCR beta chains appeared to be HLA-restricted in a later analysis, and the HLA associations seemed to be driven largely by CMV exposure. Compared with equally common non-associated chains, HLA-associated TCR beta chains in a later analysis were more clonally expanded and had lower generation probabilities. In vitro tests confirmed that a few of the cytomegalovirus-associated TCR beta chains recognize cytomegalovirus antigens. The sequencing pipeline was judged likely to have produced a cluster of highly shared sequence variants as a technical artifact. According to a later analysis, parvovirus B19, influenza, CMV and Epstein-Barr virus appeared linked to several top co-occurrence clusters. Because the 87-base-pair reads could not distinguish some IMGT-functional V segments, including TRBV6-2 and TRBV6-3, those segments were excluded. In a later genetic analysis, fewer N-insertions in productive TCRs were reported among donors in an Asian-associated ancestry cluster than the roughly 700-donor mean. The study listed 170 or so TCR beta chains as associated with cytomegalovirus. Linkage disequilibrium might explain the correlated functional status among segregating V segments, but an unknown experimental factor could not be excluded. Broadly in line with IMGT annotations, most TCR beta V segments showed up in productive rearrangements about 90% or about 30% of the time in an earlier analysis of roughly 590 of the donors. It was suggested by the authors that the approach could potentially be generalized to other disease states and immunological phenotypes. An association between a missense DCLRE1C variant and V-gene and J-gene trimming of TCR beta chains was found in a later genetic analysis and replicated in an independent cohort. HLA typing was unavailable for some donors at each locus, so association tests used only the typed subset. In both the original and validation cohorts, the classifier was reported to diagnose cytomegalovirus status with high specificity and sensitivity. A later analysis found that TCR association rates varied across HLA loci, with DRB1 alleles showing the most associated TCRs and HLA-C alleles the fewest.

The V end loses 0 bases and the J end loses 10 bases, and a stretch of 14 bases separates them. As encoded in the germline V gene (reference sequence), CDR1 is SGHNT while CDR2 is YYREEE. Taken from cysteine to phenylalanine, the CDR3 has 15 residues. Solely the CDR3 DNA is kept, with 45 bases framed from the first base. In total, about 650 healthy bone marrow donors made up the cohort. Cohort members were all nominally healthy when sampled, although unrecorded immune exposures were likely present. The donor was CMV seronegative and belonged to the group of under 400 seronegative cohort members. A peripheral blood sample was collected from each donor, and TCR beta sequencing was performed on peripheral blood mononuclear cells. Genomic DNA extraction from the blood cell samples was performed with the Qiagen DNeasy Blood Extraction Kit. In the case of this clone: Its antigen remains undetermined. Base qualities were left out, and no much larger clone turns up one base away.

Receptors were amplified or captured by the immunoSEQ multiplex PCR assay. The multiplex PCR relied on a mix of 60 forward primers for TCR Vbeta segments and 13 reverse primers for TCR Jbeta segments. The CDR3 region of rearranged TCR beta genes was amplified from genomic DNA with a multiplex PCR assay. The amplified TCR beta libraries were sequenced on the Illumina HiSeq System as 87-base-pair reads. The study's own analysis went as follows. Across the 500 to 850 repertoires, a later analysis counted 75 million to 90 million unique TCR beta chains, some 11 million of which were shared by at least two donors. A nearest-neighbor algorithm error-corrected the raw reads and collapsed the reads into unique sequences, merging closely related sequences to remove PCR and sequencing errors. CDR3 sequences were aligned to IMGT reference sequences to assign V, D and J gene segments. Each retained sequence needed at least a six-nucleotide match to both a V gene segment and a J gene segment. A rearrangement was called productive if the CDR3 had no stop codons and remained in frame with V and J, and every other rearrangement was called non-productive. CDR3 was defined by IMGT convention, running from the second conserved V-encoded cysteine to the conserved J-encoded phenylalanine. The earlier analysis of fewer than 700 of the donors excluded sequences that lacked an unambiguous match to a single V gene segment. An earlier analysis of several hundred of the donors called V segments functional above 56.7% productive rearrangements and segregating when the between-donor standard deviation exceeded 5%. To diagnose cytomegalovirus status from the catalog of TCR beta chain sequences, a statistical classification framework was built. A later analysis assigned V and J genes by comparing TCR nucleotide sequences with IMGT/GENE-DB human TR gene sequences. A later analysis assigned CDR3 sequences and most-parsimonious VDJ recombination scenarios with the TCRdist pipeline. In a later analysis, every TCR beta chain was defined by the combination of its CDR3 amino acid sequence and its V-gene family, and reads without a unique V-gene family were dropped. As a way to deal with suspected cross-contamination and a sequencing artifact, a later analysis dropped approximately 570 nucleotide sequences that were highly shared and had low generation probability. In a later analysis, a clonal expansion index for each public chain was calculated from normalized within-repertoire ranks of inferred template counts. A later analysis computed generation probabilities with a VDJ recombination model fitted to out-of-frame rearrangements, and checked the results against IGoR. A later analysis scored TCR-TCR, TCR-HLA and TCR-CMV co-occurrence with hypergeometric tests, applying a repertoire-size bias correction to TCR pairs. To estimate false discovery rates, a later analysis permuted the HLA or CMV assignments 20 times. In a later analysis, co-occurring TCRs were grouped with DBSCAN, and TCRdist sequence similarity was added when clustering was performed within HLA-allele-positive subsets. Co-occurrence clustering excluded repertoires with fewer than 30,000 or more than 120,000 public chains, plus five with anomalous nucleotide sharing. Not all clones reach the TCRdb copy of this immuneACCESS table, which keeps in-frame sequences only. Checked studies attribute under half of the gap to unresolved V genes and leave the rest unexplained. Clonal size and the V and J genes are those of that table, whereas D and trimming came from the DNA. For this sample there are about 85,000 clones; over 50% appear just once. The ten largest account for under 5% of the sample.

The source of this sequence is a young man in good health and CMV-seronegative. Sequencing was done on a sample of PBMCs. The chain uses TRBV5-4 and TRBJ1-6; TRBD1 might be the D gene, on 5 matching bases. The DNA is as follows: TGTGCCAGCAGCTTGGATGCAGGGATCGGCTCACCCCTCCACTTT. This gives the protein CASSLDAGIGSPLHF.